These 17 T cell receptor beta chains share one sample of origin, sequenced in a study of blood T cell repertoires in COVID-19. Only in-frame clones appear in the TCRdb table, and some are missing; sequencing was by immunoSEQ multiplex PCR. The sample consists of roughly 150,000 clones, about 89% of them appearing once. Sequencing input: peripheral blood. The origin of the receptors is a man of 80 years or more with acute or convalescent COVID-19.

This chain links TRBV5-1 with TRBJ2-1, with 7 positions matching TRBD2. The CDR3 is 15 residues long. Trimming cost V 3 bases and J 2 bases; bases outside gene matches: 5. Germline V lookup: CDR1 SGHRS, CDR2 YFSETQ. The CDR3 here is CASSWGTSAYNEQFF. CDR3 coding DNA: TGCGCCAGCAGCTGGGGAACTAGCGCCTACAATGAGCAGTTCTTC. Using reference TRBV5-1 and TRBJ2-1 for the parts outside the CDR3, the full variable domain is KAGVTQTPRYLIKTRGQQVTLSCSPISGHRSVSWYQQTPGQGLQFLFEYFSETQRNKGNFPGRFSGRQFSNSRSEMNVSTLELGDSALYLCASSWGTSAYNEQFFGPGTRLTVL.

The chain combines TRBV7-9 with TRBJ1-5, with 7 nucleotides matching TRBD1. The CDR3 loop spans 14 amino acids. Germline-derived CDR1 and CDR2 are SEHNR and FQNEAQ (reference sequence). V gave up 5 bases and J gave up 4 bases; unmatched junction bases: 5. Here the CDR3 reads CASSRVGQNQPQHF. The CDR3 DNA reads as TGTGCCAGCAGCAGGGTGGGACAGAATCAGCCCCAGCATTTT.

The V call is TRBV5-6, the J call TRBJ1-2; 11 positions match TRBD1. The CDR3 is 14 residues long. Germline CDR1 SGHDT, CDR2 YYEEEE. With 3 bases clipped from V and 7 bases from J, the junction kept 5 bases outside the gene matches. The CDR3 is CASSWGQGVSGYTF. As DNA, the CDR3 is TGTGCCAGCAGCTGGGGACAGGGGGTCTCTGGCTACACCTTC. Full variable domain (outside the CDR3, taken from reference TRBV5-6 and TRBJ1-2): DAGVTQSPTHLIKTRGQQVTLRCSPKSGHDTVSWYQQALGQGPQFIFQYYEEEERQRGNFPDRFSGHQFPNYSSELNVNALLLGDSALYLCASSWGQGVSGYTFGSGTRLTVV.

This rearrangement joins TRBV28 to TRBJ2-3, with 9 positions matching TRBD2. CDR1 is MDHEN, CDR2 SYDVKM, per germline. V shed 4 bases and J 3 bases; nucleotides not matched to a gene: 8. The CDR3 contains 16 residues. The CDR3, as DNA: TGTGCCAGCAGTTCCCTAGCGGGACCCGCGACAGATACGCAGTATTTT. It codes for CASSSLAGPATDTQYF.

The V gene is TRBV7-9, the J gene TRBJ1-3; no firm D call. The CDR3 runs to 13 residues. Germline V lookup: CDR1 SEHNR, CDR2 FQNEAQ (reference sequence). V shed 3 bases and J shed 4 bases, with 7 bases lying between them. Here the CDR3 reads CASSFIRGNTIYF. The CDR3 nucleotides read TGTGCCAGCAGCTTCATCAGAGGAAACACCATATATTTT.

The J gene is TRBJ2-5, the V gene TRBV3-1 (or the pseudogene TRBV3-2); the match to TRBD2 covers 13 bases. Germline V gene lookup returns CDR1 LGHDT and CDR2 YNNKEL (reference sequence). This CDR3 has 18 amino acids. Unmatched junction bases numbered 14, after V lost 5 bases and J lost 5 bases. In nucleotides, the CDR3 is TGTGCCAGCAGCTTCCCCAGGACTAGCGGGGGTTCCGGGGAGACCCAGTACTTC. It is translated as CASSFPRTSGGSGETQYF.

The chain recombines TRBV28 with TRBJ1-1; D call uncertain. Trimming stripped 7 bases from V and 1 base from J, with 7 bases between. CDR1 and CDR2 (germline): MDHEN, SYDVKM. CDR3 length: 12 amino acids. The CDR3 bases are TGTGCCAGCACCTGGCAGAACACTGAAGCTTTCTTT. This codes for CASTWQNTEAFF.

V and J are TRBV27 and TRBJ2-5; D not resolved. V lost 6 bases and J lost 5, with 16 bases in between. CDR3 length: 14 amino acids. Germline assignment: CDR1 MNHEY and CDR2 SMNVEV (reference sequence). CDR3: CASSFRLKRETQYF. The CDR3 DNA reads as TGTGCCAGCAGCTTCCGACTTAAACGGGAGACCCAGTACTTC.

This chain uses TRBV5-1 with TRBJ1-1; D unclear. The CDR3 loop spans 14 amino acids. Germline V gene sequence: CDR1 SGHRS, CDR2 YFSETQ. Deletions cut 2 bases from V and 1 base from J, with 9 bases between. Written as DNA, the CDR3 is TGCGCCAGCAGCTTACAGTACGGGAACACTGAAGCTTTCTTT. Amino acids: CASSLQYGNTEAFF.

On this clone itself: At one end, the junction sequence differs from germline, possibly due to a read error. V is TRBV5-1 and J is TRBJ1-1, with 7 nucleotides matching TRBD1. Germline-derived CDR1 and CDR2 are SGHRS and YFSETQ. This CDR3 comprises 14 residues. The CDR3 loop is CASSIQTGNAEAFF. In DNA, the CDR3 is TGCGCCAGCAGCATCCAGACAGGGAACGCTGAAGCTTTCTTT.

V usage is TRBV5-1 and J usage is TRBJ2-7; D may be TRBD1 (6 bases). Germline CDR1 reads SGHRS; CDR2 reads YFSETQ. This CDR3 is 15 amino acids long. Deletions cut 1 base from V and 2 bases from J, with 13 bases between. CDR3 protein: CASSLLGAFPYEQYF. As DNA, the CDR3 is TGCGCCAGCAGCTTGCTGGGGGCCTTCCCCTACGAGCAGTACTTC.

V is TRBV7-3 and J is TRBJ2-5, with TRBD2 as a possible D gene (6 bases). The germline CDR1 and CDR2 sequences are SGHTA and FQGTGA. The ends were cut back, 0 bases at V and 1 base at J, with 9 bases in the middle. CDR3 length equals 15 residues. In DNA, the CDR3 is TGTGCCAGCAGCTTAACCCGGGAGCCCCAAGAGACCCAGTACTTC. This translates into CASSLTREPQETQYF.

The chain uses TRBV28 and TRBJ1-3; D may be TRBD1 (6 bases). Germline V gene sequence: CDR1 MDHEN, CDR2 SYDVKM. There are 15 residues in the CDR3. V lost 6 bases to trimming and J lost 2 bases, with 14 bases between them. CDR3 region: CASSRVGQPGNTIYF. As DNA, the CDR3 is TGTGCCAGCAGCCGAGTGGGACAACCTGGAAACACCATATATTTT. Supplemented by reference TRBV28 and TRBJ1-3, the full variable domain reads DVKVTQSSRYLVKRTGEKVFLECVQDMDHENMFWYRQDPGLGLRLIYFSYDVKMKEKGDIPEGYSVSREKKERFSLILESASTNQTSMYLCASSRVGQPGNTIYFGEGSWLTVV.

The rearrangement joins TRBV5-1 to TRBJ2-7; 8 bases line up with TRBD2. Germline values: CDR1 SGHRS, CDR2 YFSETQ. This CDR3 has 12 amino acids. J was trimmed by 3 bases and V by 5 bases; bases with no gene match: 1. The CDR3 DNA reads as TGCGCCAGCAGTGCGGGAGGCTACGAGCAGTACTTC. It codes for CASSAGGYEQYF.

The CDR3 loop is CASSSGTGDYGYTF. The CDR3 coding sequence is TGTGCCAGCAGCTCCGGGACAGGGGACTATGGCTACACCTTC. V usage is TRBV7-9 and J usage is TRBJ1-2, with 10 bases that match TRBD1. V gave up 4 bases and J gave up 3 bases; unmatched junction bases: 2. Germline CDR1 and CDR2: SEHNR and FQNEAQ (reference sequence). This CDR3 contains 14 residues. Variable domain in full (rest from reference TRBV7-9 and TRBJ1-2): DTGVSQNPRHKITKRGQNVTFRCDPISEHNRLYWYRQTLGQGPEFLTYFQNEAQLEKSRLLSDRFSAERPKGSFSTLEIQRTEQGDSAMYLCASSSGTGDYGYTFGSGTRLTVV.

J is TRBJ2-5 and V is TRBV7-6, with a possible D match to TRBD2 (6 bases). In germline, CDR1 is SGHVS, CDR2 FNYEAQ. The V end was cut by 5 bases, the J end by 2 bases, with 12 bases between. The CDR3 totals 14 residues. CDR3: CASSLTSFQETQYF. The DNA of the CDR3 is TGTGCCAGCAGCCTTACTAGCTTTCAAGAGACCCAGTACTTC.

The chain carries TRBV6-1 and TRBJ2-7; D unresolved. Germline assignment: CDR1 MNHNS and CDR2 SASEGT. The CDR3 extends over 14 amino acids. Trimming took off 1 base at V and 1 base at J, with 8 bases between the two ends. CDR3 bases: TGTGCCAGCAGTGAAGACCCGGGTTCCTACGAGCAGTACTTC. It is translated as CASSEDPGSYEQYF.